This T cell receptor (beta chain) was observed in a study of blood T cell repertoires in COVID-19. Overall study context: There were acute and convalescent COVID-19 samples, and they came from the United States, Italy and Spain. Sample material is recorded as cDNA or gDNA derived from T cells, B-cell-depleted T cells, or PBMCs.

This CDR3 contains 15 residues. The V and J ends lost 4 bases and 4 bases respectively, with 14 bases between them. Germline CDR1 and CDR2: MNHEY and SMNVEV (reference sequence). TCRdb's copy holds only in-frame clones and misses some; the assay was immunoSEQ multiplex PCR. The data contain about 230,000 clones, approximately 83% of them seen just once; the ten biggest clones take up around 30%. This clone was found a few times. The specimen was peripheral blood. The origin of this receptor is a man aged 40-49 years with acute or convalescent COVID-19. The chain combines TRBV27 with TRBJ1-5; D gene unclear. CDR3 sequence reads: CASSSLGLGNQPQHF. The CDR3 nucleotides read TGTGCCAGCAGTTCACTCGGACTCGGGAATCAGCCCCAGCATTTT.